One sample yielded the 21 T cell receptor beta chains listed below, sequenced in a study of early T cells in non-severe SARS-CoV-2 infection. TCRdb re-derived calls from the 5' RACE reads in MiXCR, one entry per CDR3 protein. There are 69,000 or so distinct CDR3 sequences in the sample; approximately 9.5% occur only once, and roughly 6% lies in the top ten. The sequencing sample was made of whole blood. These receptors all come from an adult who was a healthcare worker with PCR-confirmed SARS-CoV-2 infection or an uninfected control (not recorded which).

The CDR3 DNA follows: TGCGCCAGCAGTGAAGGCAGGGGGTTCGGAGATACGCAGTATTTT. It specifies CASSEGRGFGDTQYF. This rearrangement joins TRBV10-2 to TRBJ2-3, with TRBD1 matching 7 bases. V gave up 3 bases and J gave up 5 bases; unmatched junction bases: 8. CDR1 is WSHSY and CDR2 is SAAADI in the germline V gene. There are 15 residues in the CDR3.

The sample holds a few counts of this clonotype. J is TRBJ2-1 and V is TRBV10-3; 8 bases fit TRBD1. CDR3 length: 16 amino acids. With 2 bases clipped from V and 4 bases from J, the junction kept 7 bases outside the gene matches. Per the germline V gene, CDR1 is ENHRY and CDR2 is SYGVKD. The CDR3 reads CAISEVPGGRYNEQFF. The CDR3 bases are TGTGCCATCAGTGAGGTTCCAGGGGGCAGGTACAATGAGCAGTTCTTC.

With respect to this clonotype: Possible read error: a much larger clone is one base away. The V gene is TRBV4-2, the J gene TRBJ1-1; D remains ambiguous. The V end lost 7 bases, the J end lost 2 bases, and 14 bases lay between the germline ends. Looked up from germline, CDR1 is LGHNA and CDR2 is YNFKEQ. The CDR3 sequence is 14 residues long. CDR3 coding DNA: TGTGCCAGCACGACCGAAACAGCTAACACTGAAGCTTTCTTT. As protein: CASTTETANTEAFF.

About this clonotype: Relative to the germline gene, one junction end is altered; a read error may explain this. The CDR3 sequence is CANSLTSGTTDTQYF. The CDR3, as DNA: TGTGCCAACAGCTTGACTAGCGGGACCACAGATACGCAGTATTTT. The chain uses TRBV7-2 and TRBJ2-3; 11 positions agree with TRBD2. Germline V lookup: CDR1 SGHTA, CDR2 FQGNSA. The CDR3 is made up of 15 amino acids.

This clonotype was detected many times. The V call is TRBV27, the J call TRBJ2-6; unclear D gene. The CDR3 runs to 15 residues. V was shortened by 6 bases and J by 2 bases, with 11 bases between the two germline ends. Germline CDR1 and CDR2: MNHEY and SMNVEV (reference sequence). Here the CDR3 DNA reads TGTGCCAGCAGCCAATACAGAGCTGGGGCCAACGTCCTGACTTTC. This translates into CASSQYRAGANVLTF.

This clonotype was detected only a few times. The chain carries TRBV3-1 and TRBJ1-2; D is undetermined. The CDR3 spans 14 residues. The V end was cut by 0 bases, the J end by 4 bases, with 9 bases between. CDR1 is LGHDT, CDR2 YNNKEL, per germline (reference sequence). CDR3 sequence reads: CASSQEGNFYGYTF. The CDR3 DNA reads TGTGCCAGCAGCCAAGAGGGGAACTTCTATGGCTACACCTTC.

This clonotype was picked up a small number of times. This chain links TRBV15 with TRBJ1-5; D remains ambiguous. Germline lookup yields CDR1 LNHNV and CDR2 YYDKDF (reference sequence). The CDR3 is 18 residues long. V gave up 2 bases and J gave up 8 bases, with 25 bases separating them. The CDR3 spells CATSRTIVGLLRFEPQHF. DNA for the CDR3: TGTGCCACCAGCAGAACAATCGTCGGACTGCTCCGGTTTGAGCCCCAGCATTTT. The variable domain in full, completed from reference TRBV15 and TRBJ1-5, reads DAMVIQNPRYQVTQFGKPVTLSCSQTLNHNVMYWYQQKSSQAPKLLFHYYDKDFNNEADTPDNFQSRRPNTSFCFLDIRSPGLGDTAMYLCATSRTIVGLLRFEPQHFGDGTRLSIL.

This clonotype was recorded a few times. The chain is built from TRBV5-1 and TRBJ2-1; 7 positions match TRBD1. The CDR3 extends over 15 amino acids. The germline V gene has CDR1 SGHRS and CDR2 YFSETQ. Trimming cost V 4 bases and J 2 bases; bases outside gene matches: 6. CDR3 protein: CASSVAGTAYNEQFF. The CDR3 coding sequence is TGCGCCAGCAGCGTCGCCGGGACAGCCTACAATGAGCAGTTCTTC. Full variable domain (remainder filled in from reference TRBV5-1 and TRBJ2-1): KAGVTQTPRYLIKTRGQQVTLSCSPISGHRSVSWYQQTPGQGLQFLFEYFSETQRNKGNFPGRFSGRQFSNSRSEMNVSTLELGDSALYLCASSVAGTAYNEQFFGPGTRLTVL.

The chain employs TRBV3-1 and TRBJ2-5; tentatively, D is TRBD1 (7 bases). Germline assignment: CDR1 LGHDT and CDR2 YNNKEL (reference sequence). V lost 3 bases and J lost 2, with 13 bases in between. The CDR3 contains 15 residues. The chain's CDR3 is CASSHAGQPQETQYF. CDR3 DNA: TGTGCCAGCAGCCATGCGGGACAGCCACAAGAGACCCAGTACTTC.

This chain uses TRBV5-6 with TRBJ2-3; 8 nucleotides align to TRBD1. The ends lost 4 bases at V and 2 bases at J; junction bases unmatched: 3. The CDR3 consists of 14 residues. The V gene's germline CDR1 is SGHDT and CDR2 YYEEEE. The CDR3 DNA sequence: TGTGCCAGCAGCGACAGGGGCCTCACAGATACGCAGTATTTT. This encodes CASSDRGLTDTQYF.

This clonotype was detected many times. CDR3 loop: CSVVEGLHIGEPQHF. As DNA, the CDR3 is TGCAGCGTTGTGGAGGGACTTCATATTGGAGAGCCCCAGCATTTT. This chain joins TRBV29-1 and TRBJ1-5, with a tentative D call TRBD1 (5 bases). The germline V and J ends were trimmed by 4 bases and 8 bases, with 21 bases remaining between them. Looked up from germline, CDR1 is SQVTM and CDR2 is ANQGSEA. The CDR3 runs 15 residues.

This CDR3 is CSARVPGIYEQFF. CDR3 DNA sequence: TGCAGTGCTAGAGTTCCCGGGATCTATGAGCAGTTCTTC. The chain employs TRBV20-1 and TRBJ2-1; D may be TRBD2 (5 bases). V was trimmed by 1 base and J by 8 bases, leaving 12 bases between them. The CDR3 spans 13 residues. Germline-derived CDR1 and CDR2 are DFQATT and SNEGSKA (reference sequence).

J is TRBJ2-1 and V is TRBV15; D remains unclear. The germline gives CDR1 LNHNV, CDR2 YYDKDF (reference sequence). The V end lost 0 bases, the J end lost 7 bases, and 10 bases lay between the germline ends. The CDR3 has 14 amino acids. CDR3 nucleotide sequence: TGTGCCACCAGCAGAGATACAAACGGGAATGAGCAGTTCTTC. This codes for CATSRDTNGNEQFF. The entire variable domain, with the rest obtained from reference TRBV15 and TRBJ2-1, is as follows: DAMVIQNPRYQVTQFGKPVTLSCSQTLNHNVMYWYQQKSSQAPKLLFHYYDKDFNNEADTPDNFQSRRPNTSFCFLDIRSPGLGDTAMYLCATSRDTNGNEQFFGPGTRLTVL.

The chain uses TRBV6-2 or TRBV6-3 and TRBJ2-7; D is undetermined. The V and J ends lost 2 bases and 2 bases respectively, with 16 bases between them. Germline V CDR1 and CDR2: MNHEY, SVGEGT. The CDR3 spans 16 residues. The CDR3 here is CASSYGVLGLTYEQYF. As DNA, the CDR3 is TGTGCCAGCAGTTACGGGGTACTCGGATTAACCTACGAGCAGTACTTC.

The genes are TRBV7-3 and TRBJ2-6; perhaps TRBD1 as D (5 bases). Germline values: CDR1 SGHTA, CDR2 FQGTGA. The V end was cut by 5 bases, the J end by 2 bases, with 7 bases between. This CDR3 is built from 14 residues. The CDR3 coding sequence is TGTGCCAGCAGCCAGGGTACTGGGGCCAACGTCCTGACTTTC. It specifies CASSQGTGANVLTF.

This rearrangement joins TRBV30 to TRBJ2-5; 10 bases fit TRBD2. V shed 3 bases and J 4 bases; nucleotides not matched to a gene: 2. Germline V gives CDR1 GTSNPN, CDR2 SVGIG (reference sequence). The CDR3 spans 13 residues. Written as DNA, the CDR3 is TGTGCCTGGAGCCTAGCGGGAGCAGAGACCCAGTACTTC. This gives the protein CAWSLAGAETQYF.

The chain has TRBV3-1 and TRBJ2-7; 9 bases align to TRBD2. The CDR3 is 14 amino acids. Germline loops: CDR1 LGHDT, CDR2 YNNKEL (reference sequence). J was trimmed by 3 bases and V by 5 bases; bases with no gene match: 5. The CDR3 bases are TGTGCCAGCAGCGAGACTAGCGGTAACTACGAGCAGTACTTC. Encoded protein: CASSETSGNYEQYF.

This clonotype was recorded at least ten times. The chain has TRBV7-8 and TRBJ1-4; tentative D call: TRBD1 (6 bases). The ends were cut back, 1 base at V and 6 bases at J, with 12 bases in the middle. In germline, CDR1 is SGHVS, CDR2 FQNEAQ. The CDR3 contains 15 residues. The CDR3 is CASSLVGAWHEKLFF. For the CDR3, the DNA is TGTGCCAGCAGCTTAGTGGGGGCGTGGCATGAAAAACTGTTTTTT.

This clonotype was counted ten times or more. The J gene is TRBJ2-3, the V gene TRBV10-3, with 8 bases lining up with TRBD2. Unmatched junction bases numbered 7, after V lost 6 bases and J lost 2 bases. The CDR3 has 15 amino acids. The germline CDR1 and CDR2 sequences are ENHRY and SYGVKD. In DNA form, the CDR3 reads TGTGCCATCAGCCCGGGACTAGACAACACAGATACGCAGTATTTT. Residues: CAISPGLDNTDTQYF.

This clonotype was seen many times. V and J are TRBV19 and TRBJ2-7; weak D call: TRBD2 (6 bases). There are 15 residues in the CDR3. With 5 bases removed from V and 3 bases from J, the gap between germline ends came to 17 bases. CDR1 LNHDA and CDR2 SQIVND come from the germline V gene (reference sequence). The CDR3 spells CASSATGLSFYEQYF. The CDR3 DNA reads as TGTGCCAGTAGTGCTACGGGACTTAGTTTCTACGAGCAGTACTTC. Combining the CDR3 with reference TRBV19 and TRBJ2-7 gives the whole variable domain DGGITQSPKYLFRKEGQNVTLSCEQNLNHDAMYWYRQDPGQGLRLIYYSQIVNDFQKGDIAEGYSVSREKKESFPLTVTSAQKNPTAFYLCASSATGLSFYEQYFGPGTRLTVT.

This clonotype has at least ten counts. This chain uses TRBV7-8 with TRBJ2-7, with 8 nucleotides matching TRBD1. This CDR3 is built from 15 residues. CDR1 is SGHVS, CDR2 FQNEAQ, per germline. V gave up 2 bases and J gave up 2 bases; unmatched junction bases: 5. The CDR3 spells CASSLPPGQAYEQYF. Here the CDR3 DNA reads TGTGCCAGCAGCTTACCGCCGGGACAGGCCTACGAGCAGTACTTC.